Listed here are 21 T cell receptor beta chains from one sample, sequenced in a study of blood T cell repertoires in COVID-19. Sequenced by immunoSEQ multiplex PCR; TCRdb stores in-frame clones only, minus some. The data hold over 600,000 clones, with 90% observed a single time. The sample taken for sequencing was peripheral blood. The origin of the receptors is a woman in her late teens or twenties with acute or convalescent COVID-19.

This clone was seen just once. The V and J genes are TRBV2 and TRBJ2-7; 7 bases are a match to TRBD2. CDR3 length: 15 amino acids. CDR1 SNHLY and CDR2 FYNNEI come from the germline V gene. The junction had 7 bases not matched to a gene; V was cut back by 5 bases and J by 0 bases. The CDR3 here is CASSLSGLSSYEQYF. The DNA for the CDR3 is TGTGCCAGCAGTCTTAGCGGGTTGAGCTCCTACGAGCAGTACTTC. The complete variable domain, with remaining parts taken from reference TRBV2 and TRBJ2-7, reads EPEVTQTPSHQVTQMGQEVILRCVPISNHLYFYWYRQILGQKVEFLVSFYNNEISEKSEIFDDQFSVERPDGSNFTLKIRSTKLEDSAMYFCASSLSGLSSYEQYFGPGTRLTVT.

The J gene is TRBJ2-4, the V gene TRBV5-4; a possible D gene is TRBD1 (5 bases). Per the germline V gene, CDR1 is SGHNT and CDR2 is YYREEE (reference sequence). Trimming removed 1 base from V and 7 bases from J, with 9 bases in between. There are 13 residues in the CDR3. CDR3 sequence (DNA): TGTGCCAGCAGCTTGCAGGGCGAGAACATTCAGTACTTC. This sequence encodes CASSLQGENIQYF.

This clone was recorded only once. The chain recombines TRBV10-3 with TRBJ2-6; TRBD1 agrees at 9 bases. Germline CDR1 reads ENHRY; CDR2 reads SYGVKD. The J segment lost 0 bases and the V segment lost 6 bases, leaving 6 bases of the junction unmatched. The CDR3 is 17 amino acids. CDR3 region: CAISPTGGDSGANVLTF. Here the CDR3 DNA reads TGTGCCATCAGCCCGACAGGGGGGGACTCTGGGGCCAACGTCCTGACTTTC.

The V and J genes are TRBV7-9 and TRBJ2-1; 11 bases are a match to TRBD1. The CDR3 has 17 amino acids. J gave up 7 bases and V 2 bases, and 10 bases lay outside the gene matches. The germline V gene has CDR1 SEHNR and CDR2 FQNEAQ (reference sequence). CDR3 in DNA: TGTGCCAGCAGCTTATTAGTAGGACAGGGGGCGCGGAATGAGCAGTTCTTC. It is translated as CASSLLVGQGARNEQFF.

The CDR3: CASSGTGTGGTATNEKLFF. For the CDR3, the DNA is TGCGCCAGCAGCGGGACCGGGACAGGGGGTACAGCAACTAATGAAAAACTGTTTTTT. The chain joins TRBV5-1 to TRBJ1-4; 11 bases match TRBD1. The CDR3 is 19 residues long. Per the germline V gene, CDR1 is SGHRS and CDR2 is YFSETQ. After removal of 4 bases from V and 0 bases from J, the junction contained 11 bases not matched to a gene. Full variable domain (missing parts from reference TRBV5-1 and TRBJ1-4): KAGVTQTPRYLIKTRGQQVTLSCSPISGHRSVSWYQQTPGQGLQFLFEYFSETQRNKGNFPGRFSGRQFSNSRSEMNVSTLELGDSALYLCASSGTGTGGTATNEKLFFGSGTQLSVL.

The gene calls are TRBV7-2 and TRBJ1-1; D is unresolved. Germline values: CDR1 SGHTA, CDR2 FQGNSA. There are 15 residues in the CDR3. With 6 bases removed from V and 1 base from J, the gap between germline ends came to 15 bases. CDR3 sequence (DNA): TGTGCCAGCAGTTCTGGGCCCAACTCGAACACTGAAGCTTTCTTT. Translating it yields CASSSGPNSNTEAFF. Drawing the rest from reference TRBV7-2 and TRBJ1-1, the complete variable domain is GAGVSQSPSNKVTEKGKDVELRCDPISGHTALYWYRQSLGQGLEFLIYFQGNSAPDKSGLPSDRFSAERTGGSVSTLTIQRTQQEDSAVYLCASSSGPNSNTEAFFGQGTRLTVV.

Worth noting for this clone: The identical CDR3 is also encoded by other nucleotide sequences in the sample. The genes are TRBV20-1 and TRBJ1-1, with D tentatively TRBD1 (5 bases). The CDR3 consists of 11 residues. V gave up 6 bases and J gave up 5 bases, with 10 bases separating them. Germline assignment: CDR1 DFQATT and CDR2 SNEGSKA (reference sequence). The chain's CDR3 is CSAQGGTEAFF. The CDR3 DNA is TGCAGTGCCCAGGGCGGAACTGAAGCTTTCTTT.

This clone has a handful of counts. The chain has TRBV6-4 and TRBJ2-1, with 10 bases fitting TRBD2. This CDR3 is 15 amino acids long. Germline loops: CDR1 MRHNA, CDR2 SNTAGT. V was pared by 6 bases and J by 9 bases, with 11 bases of the junction left unmatched. The CDR3, as DNA: TGTGCCAGCAGCCCACTAGCGGGGCATTTGGGTGAGCAGTTCTTC. It yields the protein CASSPLAGHLGEQFF.

The J gene is TRBJ2-1, the V gene TRBV7-9, with D perhaps matching TRBD1 (5 bases). V was clipped by 0 bases and J by 4 bases, with 19 bases between them. The CDR3 is made up of 18 amino acids. Germline V gene lookup returns CDR1 SEHNR and CDR2 FQNEAQ (reference sequence). The CDR3 nucleotides read TGTGCCAGCAGCTTAGCTACCGGACACCGGCGTCGGTACAATGAGCAGTTCTTC. Amino acid sequence: CASSLATGHRRRYNEQFF.

The V and J genes are TRBV24-1 and TRBJ2-1; D possibly corresponds to TRBD1 (6 bases). CDR3 size: 15 residues. Trimming removed 5 bases at V and 8 bases at J, with 18 bases between. Germline V gives CDR1 KGHDR, CDR2 SFDVKD. CDR3 region: CATSAQGKQVHEQFF. CDR3 coding DNA: TGTGCCACCAGTGCACAGGGAAAGCAAGTCCATGAGCAGTTCTTC.

The rearrangement uses TRBV4-3 and TRBJ1-5, with 9 bases lining up with TRBD1. This CDR3 region has 15 residues. Germline CDR1 is LGHNA and CDR2 is YSLEER. V was pared by 0 bases and J by 7 bases, with 4 bases of the junction left unmatched. The CDR3 here is CASSQETGGGQPQHF. CDR3 DNA: TGCGCCAGCAGCCAAGAAACAGGGGGCGGGCAGCCCCAGCATTTT.

The chain uses TRBV25-1 and TRBJ2-1; D possibly corresponds to TRBD2 (6 bases). Trimming pared 4 bases from V and 0 bases from J, leaving 10 bases between. The CDR3 has 15 amino acids. From germline, CDR1 is MGHDK and CDR2 SYGVNS. In nucleotides, the CDR3 is TGTGCCAGCAGTGGGGGGGACGTCTCCTACAATGAGCAGTTCTTC. This codes for CASSGGDVSYNEQFF.

This chain connects TRBV3-1 (or the pseudogene TRBV3-2) to TRBJ1-4; D gene ambiguous. V was clipped by 4 bases and J by 3 bases, with 12 bases between them. The length of the CDR3 is 15 residues. Germline V gene data show CDR1 as LGHDT and CDR2 as YNNKEL (reference sequence). As DNA, the CDR3 is TGTGCCAGCAGCCGAGGAGAGAGCCCTAATGAAAAACTGTTTTTT. Encoded protein: CASSRGESPNEKLFF.

The chain joins TRBV10-3 to TRBJ1-6, with D tentatively TRBD1 (6 bases). The germline V gene encodes CDR1 ENHRY and CDR2 SYGVKD. Trimming took off 3 bases at V and 11 bases at J, with 17 bases between the two ends. CDR3 length equals 15 residues. For the CDR3, the DNA is TGTGCCATCAGTGAATGGCAGGGGTTGGGAACACCCCTCCACTTT. This encodes CAISEWQGLGTPLHF.

The rearrangement joins TRBV2 to TRBJ2-3, with 15 bases matching TRBD2. CDR1 and CDR2 from the germline V gene are SNHLY and FYNNEI. V lost 7 bases to trimming and J lost 5 bases; unmatched junction nucleotides: 7. CDR3 length: 16 residues. The chain's CDR3 is CASTVGLAGGGDTQYF. CDR3 sequence (DNA): TGTGCCAGCACGGTGGGACTAGCGGGGGGTGGAGATACGCAGTATTTT.

V and J are TRBV19 and TRBJ1-2; 9 nucleotides line up with TRBD1. Germline V gene lookup returns CDR1 LNHDA and CDR2 SQIVND (reference sequence). V shed 5 bases, J shed 7 bases, and the junction held 14 bases outside the gene matches. The CDR3 is made up of 16 amino acids. CDR3 nucleotides: TGTGCCAGTAGTCCCGGCACTCCACAGGGGGCCGGTGGCTACACCTTC. The encoded protein is CASSPGTPQGAGGYTF.

Notes on this clone: Additional DNA sequences in this sample encode the identical CDR3. The chain is built from TRBV5-5 and TRBJ2-7; maybe TRBD2 (6 bases). From germline, CDR1 is SGHKS and CDR2 YYEKEE (reference sequence). The CDR3 consists of 15 residues. Trimming left V 0 bases short and J 0 bases short, with 10 bases between. CDR3 sequence (DNA): TGTGCCAGCAGCTTGGCCCCCGGGGGCTCCTACGAGCAGTACTTC. Its translation is CASSLAPGGSYEQYF.

The V and J genes are TRBV7-9 and TRBJ2-7, with D unresolved. V dropped 3 bases and J dropped 2 bases, with 8 bases sitting between them. The CDR3 loop spans 13 amino acids. Germline V gives CDR1 SEHNR, CDR2 FQNEAQ (reference sequence). CDR3 residues: CASSLSSAYEQYF. CDR3 DNA sequence: TGTGCCAGCAGCTTGTCCTCAGCCTACGAGCAGTACTTC.

This sequence joins TRBV6-1 and TRBJ1-5, with D possibly TRBD1 on 6 matching bases. From germline, CDR1 is MNHNS and CDR2 SASEGT. The CDR3 runs 16 residues. V lost 4 bases and J 0 bases, leaving 13 bases between the germline ends. The CDR3 loop reads CASSATGQLSNQPQHF. For the CDR3, the DNA is TGTGCCAGCAGTGCTACCGGACAGCTTAGCAATCAGCCCCAGCATTTT.

The J gene is TRBJ2-7, the V gene TRBV19, with D possibly being TRBD2 (6 bases). The CDR3 is 14 residues long. Germline V gene lookup returns CDR1 LNHDA and CDR2 SQIVND (reference sequence). V shed 5 bases and J shed 4 bases, with 15 bases lying between them. The CDR3 loop reads CASSSSRGTYEQYF. CDR3 nucleotide sequence: TGTGCCAGTAGTTCAAGTCGGGGGACTTACGAGCAGTACTTC.

The V call is TRBV7-2, the J call TRBJ2-1; D call uncertain. The germline CDR1 and CDR2 sequences are SGHTA and FQGNSA. V lost 1 base and J 9 bases, leaving 10 bases between the germline ends. The CDR3 sequence is 13 residues long. The CDR3 spells CASSLGVAIEQFF. The CDR3 DNA sequence: TGTGCCAGCAGCTTAGGGGTAGCTATTGAGCAGTTCTTC. Full variable domain (rest looked up from reference TRBV7-2 and TRBJ2-1): GAGVSQSPSNKVTEKGKDVELRCDPISGHTALYWYRQSLGQGLEFLIYFQGNSAPDKSGLPSDRFSAERTGGSVSTLTIQRTQQEDSAVYLCASSLGVAIEQFFGPGTRLTVL.